This section outlines one TCR beta chain sequence together with its context. Antigen unknown. The sample belongs to a study of T cell responses to AZD1222 COVID-19 vaccine. Study findings and constraints: Recipients of two AZD1222 doses showed rising Spike-specific TCR breadth and depth.

TCRdb's table, derived via immunoSEQ multiplex PCR, lists solely in-frame clones and lacks some. The sample lists 170,000 or so clones, about nine tenths seen once, with approximately 3% in the top ten. The CDR3 has 15 amino acids. V lost 2 bases, J lost 0 bases, and 8 bases lay in between. Germline V CDR1 and CDR2: SGHTA, FQGTGA. The TCR originated in an adult in good health. Sample: peripheral blood, taken on day 0 of AZD1222 vaccination. The V gene is TRBV7-3, the J gene TRBJ1-3, with D possibly TRBD1 on 5 matching bases. The CDR3 reads CASSLGAPSGNTIYF. The CDR3 DNA is TGTGCCAGCAGCTTAGGGGCTCCCTCTGGAAACACCATATATTTT.